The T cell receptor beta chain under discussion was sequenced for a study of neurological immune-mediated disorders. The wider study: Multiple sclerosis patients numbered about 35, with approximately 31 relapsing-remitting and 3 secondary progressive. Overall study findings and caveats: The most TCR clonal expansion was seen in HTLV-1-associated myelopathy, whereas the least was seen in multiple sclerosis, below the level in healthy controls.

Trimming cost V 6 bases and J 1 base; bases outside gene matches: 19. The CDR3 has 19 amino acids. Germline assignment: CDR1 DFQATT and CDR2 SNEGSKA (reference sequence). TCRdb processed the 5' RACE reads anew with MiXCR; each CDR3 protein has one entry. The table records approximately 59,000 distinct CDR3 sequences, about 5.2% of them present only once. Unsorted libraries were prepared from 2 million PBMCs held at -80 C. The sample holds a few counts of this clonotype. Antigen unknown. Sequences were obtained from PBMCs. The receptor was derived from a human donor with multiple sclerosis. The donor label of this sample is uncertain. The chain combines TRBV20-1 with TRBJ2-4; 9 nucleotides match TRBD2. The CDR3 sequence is CSAQNRRGGPREAKNIQYF. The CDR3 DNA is TGCAGTGCCCAGAACCGGCGGGGGGGCCCCCGGGAGGCCAAAAACATTCAGTACTTC.